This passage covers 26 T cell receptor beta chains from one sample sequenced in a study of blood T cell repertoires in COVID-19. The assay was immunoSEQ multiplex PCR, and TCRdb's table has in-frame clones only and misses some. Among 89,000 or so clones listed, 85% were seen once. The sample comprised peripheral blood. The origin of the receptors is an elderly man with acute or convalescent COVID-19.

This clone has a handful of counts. The CDR3 is CASSLSQGANTEAFF. The CDR3 nucleotides read TGCGCCAGCAGCTTATCACAGGGCGCGAACACTGAAGCTTTCTTT. The rearrangement uses TRBV5-1 and TRBJ1-1; a weak D match, TRBD1 (6 bases). The CDR3 consists of 15 residues. Germline V gene data show CDR1 as SGHRS and CDR2 as YFSETQ. V was trimmed by 2 bases and J by 1 base, leaving 12 bases between them.

CDR3 amino acids: CASSVRGRYGYTF. Written as DNA, the CDR3 is TGTGCCAGCAGCGTGCGGGGCCGCTATGGCTACACCTTC. The rearrangement joins TRBV9 to TRBJ1-2; D perhaps matches TRBD1 (5 bases). Germline CDR1 SGDLS, CDR2 YYNGEE. This CDR3 is 13 amino acids long. V was cut by 2 bases and J by 4 bases, with 9 bases left in between.

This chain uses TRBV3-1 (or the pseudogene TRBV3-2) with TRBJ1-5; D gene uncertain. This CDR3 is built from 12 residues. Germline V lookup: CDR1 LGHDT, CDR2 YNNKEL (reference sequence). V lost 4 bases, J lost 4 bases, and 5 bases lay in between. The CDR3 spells CASSLYNQPQHF. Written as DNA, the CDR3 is TGTGCCAGCAGCCTGTATAATCAGCCCCAGCATTTT.

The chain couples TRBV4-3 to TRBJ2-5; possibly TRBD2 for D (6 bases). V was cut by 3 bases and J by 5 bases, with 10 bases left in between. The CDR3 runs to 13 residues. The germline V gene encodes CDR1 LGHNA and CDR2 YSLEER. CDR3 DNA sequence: TGCGCCAGCAGCCAGGAGGGCCGGGAGACCCAGTACTTC. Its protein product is CASSQEGRETQYF.

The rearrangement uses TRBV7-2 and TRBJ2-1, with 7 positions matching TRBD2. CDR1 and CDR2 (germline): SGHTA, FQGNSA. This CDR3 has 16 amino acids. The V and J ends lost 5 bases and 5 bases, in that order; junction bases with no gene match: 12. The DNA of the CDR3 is TGTGCCAGCAGCGGAAGTGGCGGGAGTTGGAACAATGAGCAGTTCTTC. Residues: CASSGSGGSWNNEQFF.

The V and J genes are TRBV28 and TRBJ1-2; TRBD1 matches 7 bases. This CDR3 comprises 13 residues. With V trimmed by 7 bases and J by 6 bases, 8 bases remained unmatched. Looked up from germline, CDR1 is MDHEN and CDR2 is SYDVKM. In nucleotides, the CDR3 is TGTGCCAGCAAAACGGGCCAGGGGGATGGCTACACCTTC. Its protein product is CASKTGQGDGYTF.

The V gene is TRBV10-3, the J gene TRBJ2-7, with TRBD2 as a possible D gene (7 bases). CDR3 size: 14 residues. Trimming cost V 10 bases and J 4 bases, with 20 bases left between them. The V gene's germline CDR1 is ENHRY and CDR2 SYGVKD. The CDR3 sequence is CATEGGGGLYEQYF. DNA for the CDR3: TGTGCCACCGAGGGTGGGGGGGGCTTATACGAGCAGTACTTC.

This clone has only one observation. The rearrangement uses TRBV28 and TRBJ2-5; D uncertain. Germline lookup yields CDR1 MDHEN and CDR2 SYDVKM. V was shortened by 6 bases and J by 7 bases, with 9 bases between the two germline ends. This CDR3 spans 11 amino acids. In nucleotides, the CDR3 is TGTGCCAGCAGGACTCAACGGACCCAGTACTTC. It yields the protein CASRTQRTQYF.

CDR3 DNA sequence: TGCGCCAGCAGCTTGGCCGGGACAGGGATAGATACGCAGTATTTT. Encoded protein: CASSLAGTGIDTQYF. The V call is TRBV5-1, the J call TRBJ2-3, with 9 bases that match TRBD1. The V gene's germline CDR1 is SGHRS and CDR2 YFSETQ. This CDR3 has 15 residues. V was clipped by 0 bases and J by 5 bases; unmatched bases: 4.

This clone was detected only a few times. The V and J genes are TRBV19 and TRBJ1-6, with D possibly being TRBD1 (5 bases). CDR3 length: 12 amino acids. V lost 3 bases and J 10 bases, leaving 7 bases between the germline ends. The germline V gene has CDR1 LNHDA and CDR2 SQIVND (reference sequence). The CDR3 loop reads CASSIRGSPLHF. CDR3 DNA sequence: TGTGCCAGTAGTATTCGGGGGTCACCCCTCCACTTT.

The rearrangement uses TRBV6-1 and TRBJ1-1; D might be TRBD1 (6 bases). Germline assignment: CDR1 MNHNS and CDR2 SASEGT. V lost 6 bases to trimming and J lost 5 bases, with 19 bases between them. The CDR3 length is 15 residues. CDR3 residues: CASSGEAGVGTEAFF. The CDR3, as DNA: TGTGCCAGCAGCGGCGAAGCAGGGGTCGGGACTGAAGCTTTCTTT.

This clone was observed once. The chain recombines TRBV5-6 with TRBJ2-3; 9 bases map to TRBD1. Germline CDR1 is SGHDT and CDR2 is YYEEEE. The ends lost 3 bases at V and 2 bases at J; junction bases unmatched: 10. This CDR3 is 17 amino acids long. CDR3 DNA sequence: TGTGCCAGCAGCTCGGTACAGGGGGCTCGCGACACAGATACGCAGTATTTT. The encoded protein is CASSSVQGARDTDTQYF.

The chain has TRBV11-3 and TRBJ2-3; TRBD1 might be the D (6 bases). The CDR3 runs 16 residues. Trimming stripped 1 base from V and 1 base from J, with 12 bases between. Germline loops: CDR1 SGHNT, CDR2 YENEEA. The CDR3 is CASSLGGTRGTDTQYF. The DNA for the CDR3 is TGTGCCAGCAGCTTAGGGGGGACAAGGGGCACAGATACGCAGTATTTT.

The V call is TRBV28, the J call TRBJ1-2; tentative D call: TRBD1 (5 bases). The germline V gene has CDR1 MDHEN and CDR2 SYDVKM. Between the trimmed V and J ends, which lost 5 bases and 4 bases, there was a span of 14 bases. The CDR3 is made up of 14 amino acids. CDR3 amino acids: CASSQTDRPYGYTF. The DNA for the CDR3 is TGTGCCAGCAGTCAAACCGACAGACCCTATGGCTACACCTTC.

The CDR3 is CASSSRFRGGQETQYF. CDR3 coding DNA: TGTGCCAGCAGCTCCAGATTTCGCGGAGGCCAAGAGACCCAGTACTTC. The chain couples TRBV11-2 to TRBJ2-5; D possibly corresponds to TRBD2 (5 bases). V was trimmed by 4 bases and J by 1 base, leaving 16 bases between them. The CDR3 runs to 16 residues. Germline CDR1 reads SGHAT; CDR2 reads FQNNGV.

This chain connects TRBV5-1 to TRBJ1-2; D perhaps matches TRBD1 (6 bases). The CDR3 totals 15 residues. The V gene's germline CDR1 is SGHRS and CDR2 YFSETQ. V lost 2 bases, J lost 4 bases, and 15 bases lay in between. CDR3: CASSFGNRALYGYTF. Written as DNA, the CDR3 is TGCGCCAGCAGCTTTGGTAACAGGGCCCTCTATGGCTACACCTTC.

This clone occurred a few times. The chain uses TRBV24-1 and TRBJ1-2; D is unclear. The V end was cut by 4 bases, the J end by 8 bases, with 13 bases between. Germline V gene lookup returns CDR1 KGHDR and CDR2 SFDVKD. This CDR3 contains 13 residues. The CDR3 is CATSDPFSEGYTF. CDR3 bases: TGTGCCACCAGTGACCCCTTTTCGGAGGGCTACACCTTC.

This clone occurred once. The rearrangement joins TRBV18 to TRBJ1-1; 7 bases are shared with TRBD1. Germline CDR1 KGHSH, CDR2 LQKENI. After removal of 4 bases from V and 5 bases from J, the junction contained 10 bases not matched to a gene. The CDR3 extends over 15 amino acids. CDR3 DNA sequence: TGTGCCAGCTCACAAAGACAGGGTATAGGGACTGAAGCTTTCTTT. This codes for CASSQRQGIGTEAFF.

The DNA of the CDR3 is TGCAGCGTGGGGAACAGGGCTTCGGGCGAGCAGTACTTC. Protein: CSVGNRASGEQYF. The chain recombines TRBV29-1 with TRBJ2-7, with D perhaps matching TRBD1 (6 bases). V lost 6 bases and J 6 bases, leaving 18 bases between the germline ends. Germline loops: CDR1 SQVTM, CDR2 ANQGSEA. CDR3 length: 13 amino acids.

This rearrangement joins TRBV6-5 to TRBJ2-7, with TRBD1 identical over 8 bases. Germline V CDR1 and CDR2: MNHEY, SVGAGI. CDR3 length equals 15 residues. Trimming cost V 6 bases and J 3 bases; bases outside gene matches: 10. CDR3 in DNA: TGTGCCAGCAGAGACAGGGGTACGACACTCTACGAGCAGTACTTC. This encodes CASRDRGTTLYEQYF.

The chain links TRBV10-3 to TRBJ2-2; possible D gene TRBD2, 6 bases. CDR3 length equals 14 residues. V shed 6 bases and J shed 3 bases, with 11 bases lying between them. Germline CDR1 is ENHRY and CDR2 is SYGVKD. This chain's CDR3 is CAIRAGEDTGELFF. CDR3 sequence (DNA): TGTGCCATCAGAGCCGGGGAGGACACCGGGGAGCTGTTTTTT.

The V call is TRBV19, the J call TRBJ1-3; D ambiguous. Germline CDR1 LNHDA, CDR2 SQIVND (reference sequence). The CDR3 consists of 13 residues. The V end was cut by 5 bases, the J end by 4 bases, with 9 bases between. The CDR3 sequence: CASSYLTGNTIYF. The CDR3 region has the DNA TGTGCCAGTAGTTACTTAACGGGAAACACCATATATTTT.

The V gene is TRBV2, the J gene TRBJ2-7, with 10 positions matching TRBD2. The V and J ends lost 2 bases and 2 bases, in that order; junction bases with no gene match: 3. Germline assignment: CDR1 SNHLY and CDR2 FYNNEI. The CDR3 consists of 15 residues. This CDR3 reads CASSETAGGPYEQYF. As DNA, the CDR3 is TGTGCCAGCAGTGAAACAGCGGGAGGGCCCTACGAGCAGTACTTC. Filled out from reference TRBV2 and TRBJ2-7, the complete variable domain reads EPEVTQTPSHQVTQMGQEVILRCVPISNHLYFYWYRQILGQKVEFLVSFYNNEISEKSEIFDDQFSVERPDGSNFTLKIRSTKLEDSAMYFCASSETAGGPYEQYFGPGTRLTVT.

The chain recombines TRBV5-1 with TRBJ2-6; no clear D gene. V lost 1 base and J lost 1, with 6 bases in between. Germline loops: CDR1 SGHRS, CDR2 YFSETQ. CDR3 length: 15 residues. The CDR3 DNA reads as TGCGCCAGCAGCTTGATTTCATCTGGGGCCAACGTCCTGACTTTC. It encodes CASSLISSGANVLTF.

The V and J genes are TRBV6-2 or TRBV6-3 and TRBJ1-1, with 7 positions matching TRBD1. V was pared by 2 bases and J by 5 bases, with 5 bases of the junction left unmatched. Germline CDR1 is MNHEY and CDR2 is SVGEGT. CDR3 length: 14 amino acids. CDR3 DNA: TGTGCCAGCAGTTACCTGACAGGGAGTACTGAAGCTTTCTTT. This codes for CASSYLTGSTEAFF.

As DNA, the CDR3 is TGTGCCAGCAGCCAAGGGGACTCTGTAACCTACGAGCAGTACTTC. Translation: CASSQGDSVTYEQYF. This chain uses TRBV3-1 (or the pseudogene TRBV3-2) with TRBJ2-7; D is perhaps TRBD2 (6 bases). The CDR3 contains 15 residues. Germline V gene data show CDR1 as LGHDT and CDR2 as YNNKEL (reference sequence). The ends were cut back, 1 base at V and 2 bases at J, with 12 bases in the middle.